This TCR beta chain stems from a study of T-cell memory formation after mild COVID-19. General study points: Later expanders leaned toward CD4+, whereas clones contracting from day 15 to 85 were balanced CD4/CD8.

One entry per CDR3 protein results from TCRdb running MiXCR on the 5' RACE reads. This sample yields 350,000 to 450,000 distinct CDR3 sequences, of which about 24% are seen a single time; around 8.7% belongs to the top ten. CDR3 length equals 16 residues. V lost 3 bases and J 1 base, leaving 15 bases between the germline ends. Germline CDR1 and CDR2: MNHEY and SVGEGT. The table lists this clonotype with a few counts. Antigen: not known. Sequenced input: PBMCs or a T cell subset sorted from them (not recorded which). The chain links TRBV6-2 or TRBV6-3 to TRBJ1-1; D is ambiguous. The sequence came from an adult woman who had mild COVID-19 (a few samples of this study predate the infection). Cell type and time point are not known. CDR3 in amino acids: CASSYSLGTRNTEAFF. CDR3 nucleotides: TGTGCCAGCAGTTATTCCTTGGGCACCAGGAACACTGAAGCTTTCTTT.